This TCR beta chain was retrieved from a study of blood T cell repertoires in COVID-19. Whole-study context: Both acute and convalescent COVID-19 samples were obtained from the United States, Italy and Spain. T cells, B-cell-depleted T cells, or PBMCs supplied cDNA or gDNA.

This clone was counted a single time. Trimming removed 5 bases at V and 5 bases at J, with 12 bases between. CDR1 SGHVS and CDR2 FQNEAQ come from the germline V gene. CDR3 length equals 13 residues. Under the authors' procedure: Amplification of reference gene primers was used by the study to estimate nucleated cell counts. TCRdb keeps only in-frame clones here, not all; method: immunoSEQ multiplex PCR. The V and J calls and clone size were taken over from that table, and D and trimming were inferred from the DNA. Of approximately 17,000 clones listed, around 90% are singletons. This TCR was sampled from a human donor in a cohort sampled during active COVID-19. The chain has TRBV7-8 and TRBJ2-5; D is ambiguous. The sequenced sample was peripheral blood. CDR3 in DNA: TGTGCCAGCAGCCCAGAGGAGTGGGAGACCCAGTACTTC. It yields the protein CASSPEEWETQYF.